Each of the 30 T cell receptor beta chains below was sequenced from the same sample in a study of response to subunit inactivated influenza vaccine. One entry per CDR3 protein results from TCRdb running MiXCR on the RT-PCR reads. This sample has 800,000 or so distinct CDR3 sequences, with roughly 20% found just once. The specimen comprised PBMCs from blood, sampled 5 days after vaccination. Source of these receptors: a man between 50 and 59 years old who received an inactivated influenza vaccine.

The rearrangement links TRBV15 to TRBJ2-1; 8 bases match TRBD1. The CDR3 runs to 14 residues. Germline CDR1 reads LNHNV; CDR2 reads YYDKDF (reference sequence). J lost 9 bases, V lost 6 bases, and 10 bases had no gene match. The CDR3 coding sequence is TGTGCCACCAGTGGCGGGACAGGATTTGGTGAGCAGTTCTTC. The encoded protein is CATSGGTGFGEQFF.

This chain links TRBV7-2 with TRBJ2-7; 7 bases agree with TRBD2. Germline CDR1 reads SGHTA; CDR2 reads FQGNSA. There are 13 residues in the CDR3. The V segment lost 5 bases and the J segment 3 bases; nucleotides outside the gene matches: 4. The CDR3 sequence: CASSNSGGYEQYF. CDR3 sequence (DNA): TGTGCCAGCAGCAACTCGGGGGGCTACGAGCAGTACTTC.

This clonotype was counted only a few times. This chain joins TRBV24-1 and TRBJ1-5, with 7 bases lining up with TRBD1. Germline V gives CDR1 KGHDR, CDR2 SFDVKD. V dropped 2 bases and J dropped 10; count of bases not matched to a gene: 13. This CDR3 comprises 16 residues. The CDR3 region has the DNA TGTGCCACCAGTGATTCAACAAAACAGGGGAAATCTCCCCAGCATTTT. Translation gives CATSDSTKQGKSPQHF.

This clonotype was counted ten times or more. This sequence joins TRBV12-3 or TRBV12-4 and TRBJ2-7; D possibly uses TRBD1 or TRBD2 (5 bases each). The CDR3 has 15 residues. V lost 6 bases to trimming and J lost 2 bases, with 17 bases between them. In DNA, the CDR3 is TGTGCCAGCAGCCCACAAGGGACCCTTACCTACGAGCAGTACTTC. Its translation is CASSPQGTLTYEQYF.

This clonotype was counted a few times. In DNA form, the CDR3 reads TGTGCCAGCAGCTTAGAAGTGAGGGGACTAGCATTTGCGGAGCAGTTCTTC. Translated: CASSLEVRGLAFAEQFF. The rearrangement links TRBV11-2 to TRBJ2-1, with 9 bases aligning to TRBD2. J gave up 10 bases and V 0 bases, and 13 bases lay outside the gene matches. CDR1 and CDR2 from the germline V gene are SGHAT and FQNNGV. CDR3 length: 17 amino acids.

As DNA, the CDR3 is TGTGCCAGCAGTGGACAGACCCCCTACGAGCAGTACTTC. Translation gives CASSGQTPYEQYF. V is TRBV28 and J is TRBJ2-7; D might be TRBD1 (6 bases). The length of the CDR3 is 13 residues. V was shortened by 5 bases and J by 2 bases, with 10 bases between the two germline ends. Germline V gene lookup returns CDR1 MDHEN and CDR2 SYDVKM. The whole variable domain, filled in from reference TRBV28 and TRBJ2-7, reads DVKVTQSSRYLVKRTGEKVFLECVQDMDHENMFWYRQDPGLGLRLIYFSYDVKMKEKGDIPEGYSVSREKKERFSLILESASTNQTSMYLCASSGQTPYEQYFGPGTRLTVT.

This rearrangement joins TRBV20-1 to TRBJ2-2; 7 bases are shared with TRBD2. V was pared by 4 bases and J by 3 bases, with 5 bases of the junction left unmatched. CDR3 size: 14 residues. The germline V gene encodes CDR1 DFQATT and CDR2 SNEGSKA (reference sequence). DNA of the CDR3: TGCAGTGCTATCCGGGGGAGGGACACCGGGGAGCTGTTTTTT. Translation: CSAIRGRDTGELFF.

This clonotype has only a few counts. CDR3 DNA: TGTGCCAGCAGATCTACCGGGACAGGGGATGGCTACACCTTC. Protein sequence: CASRSTGTGDGYTF. The chain employs TRBV12-3 or TRBV12-4 and TRBJ1-2, with TRBD1 matching 10 bases. V lost 6 bases to trimming and J lost 6 bases; unmatched junction nucleotides: 7. This CDR3 spans 14 amino acids.

CDR3 amino acids: CSVGGADTQYF. The CDR3 DNA reads TGCAGCGTTGGGGGGGCAGATACGCAGTATTTT. This sequence joins TRBV29-1 and TRBJ2-3; TRBD2 might be the D (6 bases). The CDR3 runs to 11 residues. Germline CDR1 and CDR2: SQVTM and ANQGSEA. Trimming cost V 4 bases and J 4 bases, with 6 bases left between them.

There are a few counts of this clonotype. V and J are TRBV7-2 and TRBJ2-7; D is possibly TRBD2 (6 bases). Germline CDR1 and CDR2: SGHTA and FQGNSA. V lost 1 base to trimming and J lost 3 bases, with 13 bases between them. The CDR3 length is 15 residues. CDR3 sequence: CASSLVGSGYYEQYF. The CDR3 nucleotides are TGTGCCAGCAGCTTAGTCGGTAGCGGCTACTACGAGCAGTACTTC. The full variable domain, rest sourced from reference TRBV7-2 and TRBJ2-7, is GAGVSQSPSNKVTEKGKDVELRCDPISGHTALYWYRQSLGQGLEFLIYFQGNSAPDKSGLPSDRFSAERTGGSVSTLTIQRTQQEDSAVYLCASSLVGSGYYEQYFGPGTRLTVT.

This clonotype came up a few times. The genes are TRBV6-4 and TRBJ2-3; 11 nucleotides match TRBD2. The CDR3 is made up of 14 amino acids. V lost 9 bases to trimming and J lost 6 bases; unmatched junction nucleotides: 8. Germline V gene sequence: CDR1 MRHNA, CDR2 SNTAGT. The CDR3 nucleotides read TGTGCCAGATATAGCGGGAGGGCCGTTGATACGCAGTATTTT. Residues: CARYSGRAVDTQYF.

This clonotype turned up a few times. The chain couples TRBV4-3 to TRBJ2-2; D unresolved. V was trimmed by 4 bases and J by 6 bases, leaving 3 bases between them. The CDR3 covers 11 residues. Germline V gene data show CDR1 as LGHNA and CDR2 as YSLEER. The CDR3 region has the DNA TGCGCCAGCAGCCGGGCCGGGGAGCTGTTTTTT. Translating gives CASSRAGELFF.

This clonotype was seen only a few times. The DNA of the CDR3 is TGTGCCAGCAGCCAAGCTAGAGTCCAGGGGCAGTTCTTC. Its protein is CASSQARVQGQFF. The chain uses TRBV3-1 and TRBJ2-1, with TRBD1 as a possible D gene (5 bases). Trimming cost V 1 base and J 12 bases, with 13 bases left between them. CDR1 LGHDT and CDR2 YNNKEL come from the germline V gene (reference sequence). The CDR3 contains 13 residues.

This clonotype has only a few counts. The chain uses TRBV10-3 and TRBJ1-6; 9 nucleotides line up with TRBD1. The germline gives CDR1 ENHRY, CDR2 SYGVKD. This CDR3 region has 16 residues. The V segment lost 3 bases and the J segment 7 bases; nucleotides outside the gene matches: 7. DNA of the CDR3: TGTGCCATCAGTGAACAGGGGGCCGTCGGGAATTCACCCCTCCACTTT. It codes for CAISEQGAVGNSPLHF.

This clonotype was recorded a few times. V gene TRBV29-1 combines with J gene TRBJ1-4; D is possibly TRBD1 (5 bases). The CDR3 has 13 amino acids. Germline V gene sequence: CDR1 SQVTM, CDR2 ANQGSEA. V was trimmed by 7 bases and J by 3 bases, leaving 12 bases between them. The CDR3 region has the DNA TGCAGCGCCCAGGGCAGGGCTAATGAAAAACTGTTTTTT. Translated: CSAQGRANEKLFF.

This clonotype was found a few times. This rearrangement joins TRBV20-1 to TRBJ2-1; 8 bases map to TRBD2. The V gene's germline CDR1 is DFQATT and CDR2 SNEGSKA (reference sequence). The length of the CDR3 is 14 residues. V lost 5 bases, J lost 4 bases, and 7 bases stayed unmatched. CDR3 residues: CSAPGGARYNEQFF. In nucleotides, the CDR3 is TGCAGTGCTCCCGGGGGGGCTAGGTACAATGAGCAGTTCTTC.

The table lists this clonotype with a few counts. The chain carries TRBV30 and TRBJ2-1; TRBD2 might be the D (6 bases). The germline CDR1 and CDR2 sequences are GTSNPN and SVGIG (reference sequence). The CDR3 is 12 amino acids. V was clipped by 2 bases and J by 9 bases, with 11 bases between them. The CDR3 nucleotides read TGTGCCTGGAGTATCCAGGGAGGTGAGCAGTTCTTC. As protein: CAWSIQGGEQFF.

The chain recombines TRBV20-1 with TRBJ1-1; possibly TRBD1 for D (6 bases). Germline V gene sequence: CDR1 DFQATT, CDR2 SNEGSKA (reference sequence). This CDR3 comprises 14 residues. V was cut by 1 base and J by 5 bases, with 14 bases left in between. The CDR3 is CSARVGASRTEAFF. As DNA, the CDR3 is TGCAGTGCTAGAGTGGGGGCCTCGAGGACTGAAGCTTTCTTT.

This chain's CDR3 is CASSAAGGTSSPLHF. The CDR3 DNA sequence: TGTGCCAGCAGTGCGGCAGGGGGCACGTCGTCACCCCTCCACTTT. This chain uses TRBV6-1 with TRBJ1-6; 8 bases are a match to TRBD1. This CDR3 spans 15 amino acids. The V segment lost 4 bases and the J segment 10 bases; nucleotides outside the gene matches: 9. CDR1 is MNHNS, CDR2 SASEGT, per germline.

The gene calls are TRBV12-3 or TRBV12-4 and TRBJ1-2; 7 bases fit TRBD1. V was pared by 5 bases and J by 5 bases, with 8 bases of the junction left unmatched. CDR3 length equals 14 residues. The CDR3 DNA reads TGTGCCAGCAGTAGGGGGGGGACAGCTTATGGCTACACCTTC. Protein sequence: CASSRGGTAYGYTF.

The chain recombines TRBV4-2 with TRBJ2-1; 8 positions agree with TRBD2. Germline CDR1 and CDR2: LGHNA and YNFKEQ. V gave up 4 bases and J gave up 1 base; unmatched junction bases: 6. The CDR3 covers 16 residues. The CDR3 here is CASSPFRGGSYNEQFF. The CDR3 nucleotides read TGTGCCAGCAGCCCCTTCCGGGGGGGTTCCTACAATGAGCAGTTCTTC.

This clonotype was seen at least ten times. The CDR3 coding sequence is TGTGCCAGCAGTTTGCGCCCGGGACTAACCTACGAGCAGTACTTC. It specifies CASSLRPGLTYEQYF. The chain joins TRBV27 to TRBJ2-7, with 7 bases identical to TRBD2. After removal of 3 bases from V and 2 bases from J, the junction contained 7 bases not matched to a gene. This CDR3 contains 15 residues. Germline V gene lookup returns CDR1 MNHEY and CDR2 SMNVEV (reference sequence).

The chain employs TRBV20-1 and TRBJ1-4; D gene uncertain. The germline CDR1 and CDR2 sequences are DFQATT and SNEGSKA (reference sequence). This CDR3 has 12 residues. V was pared by 3 bases and J by 5 bases, with 7 bases between. This CDR3 is CSAREPNEKLFF. The CDR3 DNA reads as TGCAGTGCTAGGGAACCGAATGAAAAACTGTTTTTT.

This clonotype was picked up many times. This chain links TRBV12-3 or TRBV12-4 with TRBJ2-2; TRBD1 might be the D (5 bases). The CDR3 extends over 12 amino acids. The V end lost 5 bases, the J end lost 7 bases, and 8 bases lay between the germline ends. The DNA of the CDR3 is TGTGCCAGCAGTCAGGACATCGGGGAGCTGTTTTTT. It is translated as CASSQDIGELFF.

This clonotype was detected ten times or more. The rearrangement uses TRBV12-3 or TRBV12-4 and TRBJ2-7, with D perhaps matching TRBD2 (6 bases). Trimming stripped 2 bases from V and 8 bases from J, with 13 bases between. The CDR3 runs 13 residues. The CDR3 DNA follows: TGTGCCAGCAGTTTATCTCGGGACTCAAAGCAGTACTTC. Protein product: CASSLSRDSKQYF.

The chain links TRBV6-2 or TRBV6-3 to TRBJ2-1; 10 nucleotides match TRBD1. This CDR3 is built from 16 residues. CDR1 and CDR2 from the germline V gene are MNHEY and SVGEGT. V dropped 5 bases and J dropped 4; count of bases not matched to a gene: 8. The CDR3 nucleotides are TGTGCCAGCAGTACATACACGGACAGGGGGTACAATGAGCAGTTCTTC. It is translated as CASSTYTDRGYNEQFF.

This clonotype was counted between two and nine times. This chain joins TRBV4-3 and TRBJ2-5, with D perhaps TRBD2 (6 bases). V lost 1 base and J 2 bases, leaving 14 bases between the germline ends. This CDR3 spans 16 amino acids. CDR1 LGHNA and CDR2 YSLEER come from the germline V gene. The CDR3 DNA reads as TGCGCCAGCAGCCAAGGAGCCCACGGAGGGCAAGAGACCCAGTACTTC. It translates to CASSQGAHGGQETQYF.

The chain employs TRBV20-1 and TRBJ2-3, with TRBD1 matching over 7 bases. This CDR3 comprises 13 residues. CDR1 and CDR2 from the germline V gene are DFQATT and SNEGSKA (reference sequence). V gave up 6 bases and J gave up 2 bases; unmatched junction bases: 5. The CDR3 spells CSAEGGVTDTQYF. The CDR3 DNA reads as TGCAGTGCCGAAGGGGGCGTCACAGATACGCAGTATTTT.

This clonotype was counted only a few times. The V and J genes are TRBV29-1 and TRBJ2-3, with TRBD2 matching over 10 bases. Looked up from germline, CDR1 is SQVTM and CDR2 is ANQGSEA. The CDR3 is 14 residues long. Trimming cost V 4 bases and J 6 bases; bases outside gene matches: 7. CDR3 loop: CSVASGGLGDTQYF. The DNA for the CDR3 is TGCAGCGTTGCTAGCGGGGGCCTCGGGGATACGCAGTATTTT.

V usage is TRBV11-2 and J usage is TRBJ1-1; D not certain. Trimming took 0 bases from V and 1 from J, leaving 9 bases between them. This CDR3 is 15 amino acids long. Germline lookup yields CDR1 SGHAT and CDR2 FQNNGV. The CDR3 here is CASSLDQLTNTEAFF. Here the CDR3 DNA reads TGTGCCAGCAGCTTAGATCAACTAACGAACACTGAAGCTTTCTTT. The variable domain in full, completed from reference TRBV11-2 and TRBJ1-1, reads EAGVAQSPRYKIIEKRQSVAFWCNPISGHATLYWYQQILGQGPKLLIQFQNNGVVDDSQLPKDRFSAERLKGVDSTLKIQPAKLEDSAVYLCASSLDQLTNTEAFFGQGTRLTVV.